This entry lists 16 T cell receptor beta chains sequenced from one sample in a study of blood T cell repertoires in COVID-19. Here immunoSEQ multiplex PCR was the method, and the copy in TCRdb shows in-frame clones only, minus some. The sample includes approximately 110,000 clones, roughly 84% of them seen just once. The sequenced material came from peripheral blood. Receptors were obtained from a middle-aged man with acute or convalescent COVID-19.

The chain carries TRBV10-3 and TRBJ2-3; weak D call: TRBD2 (5 bases). Trimming cost V 6 bases and J 8 bases, with 15 bases left between them. This CDR3 contains 13 residues. CDR1 ENHRY and CDR2 SYGVKD come from the germline V gene. This CDR3 reads CAISLTTTATQYF. The CDR3 DNA reads TGTGCCATCAGCCTGACTACTACCGCTACGCAGTATTTT.

The genes are TRBV2 and TRBJ2-7, with D possibly being TRBD1 (6 bases). The CDR3 length is 14 residues. V lost 6 bases, J lost 0 bases, and 12 bases lay in between. Germline assignment: CDR1 SNHLY and CDR2 FYNNEI. CDR3 residues: CASRLTGASYEQYF. CDR3 coding DNA: TGTGCCAGCAGACTGACAGGAGCCTCCTACGAGCAGTACTTC.

This clone was seen a few times. This chain connects TRBV12-3 or TRBV12-4 to TRBJ1-1; D is possibly TRBD1 (6 bases). The ends were cut back, 5 bases at V and 4 bases at J, with 11 bases in the middle. There are 13 residues in the CDR3. CDR3 DNA: TGTGCCAGCAGTCTACAGGGTAGCACTGAAGCTTTCTTT. Protein product: CASSLQGSTEAFF.

V usage is TRBV18 and J usage is TRBJ2-3, with D maybe TRBD2 (5 bases). Germline values: CDR1 KGHSH, CDR2 LQKENI. V gave up 3 bases and J gave up 4 bases, with 29 bases separating them. There are 20 residues in the CDR3. The DNA of the CDR3 is TGTGCCAGCTCACCGTCCCCGGTTGTGGGAGTACTCAACGGGGCAGATACGCAGTATTTT. Encoded protein: CASSPSPVVGVLNGADTQYF.

The V and J genes are TRBV27 and TRBJ2-3, with D perhaps TRBD2 (6 bases). The germline V and J ends were trimmed by 1 base and 4 bases, with 12 bases remaining between them. The CDR3 runs 15 residues. The germline gives CDR1 MNHEY, CDR2 SMNVEV (reference sequence). CDR3 in DNA: TGTGCCAGCAGTTTATGGACCCAGCGGGCAGATACGCAGTATTTT. Amino acids: CASSLWTQRADTQYF.

The V and J genes are TRBV6-2 or TRBV6-3 and TRBJ2-3; D remains ambiguous. From germline, CDR1 is MNHEY and CDR2 SVGEGT. V lost 0 bases and J 6 bases, leaving 7 bases between the germline ends. The CDR3 totals 13 residues. The chain's CDR3 is CASSYSPQDTQYF. CDR3 in DNA: TGTGCCAGCAGTTACTCGCCGCAGGATACGCAGTATTTT.

Turning to this clone: Other nucleotide sequences in the sample specify the same CDR3. This chain joins TRBV19 and TRBJ2-7; D is uncertain. Germline V gene data show CDR1 as LNHDA and CDR2 as SQIVND (reference sequence). The CDR3 has 12 residues. The CDR3 DNA is TGTGCTACCTCCTATAGCAGCTACGAGCAGTACTTC. It specifies CATSYSSYEQYF.

The chain joins TRBV18 to TRBJ2-7; 7 bases fit TRBD1. The trim removed 4 bases at V and 1 base at J, leaving 10 bases unmatched. The CDR3 runs 16 residues. Per the germline V gene, CDR1 is KGHSH and CDR2 is LQKENI. This chain's CDR3 is CASSLTGTASSYEQYF. The DNA of the CDR3 is TGTGCCAGCTCACTGACCGGGACAGCTAGTTCCTACGAGCAGTACTTC.

The chain has TRBV6-5 and TRBJ2-5, with TRBD2 matching 8 bases. V gave up 5 bases and J gave up 5 bases; unmatched junction bases: 7. Germline assignment: CDR1 MNHEY and CDR2 SVGAGI. CDR3 length equals 14 residues. Here the CDR3 DNA reads TGTGCCAGCAGTCACGGGGGGGGCGGGGAGACCCAGTACTTC. Translating gives CASSHGGGGETQYF.

The rearrangement joins TRBV6-1 to TRBJ2-2; D uncertain. The germline V and J ends were trimmed by 6 bases and 2 bases, with 4 bases remaining between them. Germline CDR1 reads MNHNS; CDR2 reads SASEGT. The CDR3 sequence is 12 residues long. CDR3 amino acids: CASSQNTGELFF. The CDR3, as DNA: TGTGCCAGCAGCCAAAACACCGGGGAGCTGTTTTTT.

The genes are TRBV7-2 and TRBJ2-1, with 12 positions matching TRBD2. The CDR3 covers 15 residues. Germline CDR1 and CDR2: SGHTA and FQGNSA. With 3 bases clipped from V and 9 bases from J, the junction kept 6 bases outside the gene matches. This chain's CDR3 is CASSLRLAGASEQFF. CDR3 DNA: TGTGCCAGCAGCTTGAGACTAGCGGGAGCCAGTGAGCAGTTCTTC.

The rearrangement uses TRBV14 and TRBJ2-5; a possible D gene is TRBD1 (5 bases). Trimming left V 5 bases short and J 5 bases short, with 12 bases between. Germline V gives CDR1 SGHDN, CDR2 FVKESK. This CDR3 spans 13 amino acids. The CDR3 protein is CASSSDRRETQYF. The CDR3 region has the DNA TGTGCCAGCAGCAGCGACAGACGGGAGACCCAGTACTTC.

The chain combines TRBV7-8 with TRBJ1-1; D unclear. Trimming left V 0 bases short and J 11 bases short, with 10 bases between. The germline CDR1 and CDR2 sequences are SGHVS and FQNEAQ. The CDR3 covers 12 residues. CDR3 nucleotides: TGTGCCAGCAGCTTAGCGACTGGGGAGGCTTTCTTT. This translates into CASSLATGEAFF.

This chain links TRBV29-1 with TRBJ2-7; 10 bases are a match to TRBD1. The junction had 6 bases not matched to a gene; V was cut back by 6 bases and J by 7 bases. The CDR3 has 12 residues. Germline assignment: CDR1 SQVTM and CDR2 ANQGSEA. CDR3 sequence: CSVYDRGREQYF. CDR3 nucleotide sequence: TGCAGCGTATACGACAGGGGGCGTGAGCAGTACTTC.

The chain couples TRBV28 to TRBJ1-3, with 10 nucleotides matching TRBD1. There are 16 residues in the CDR3. The germline CDR1 and CDR2 sequences are MDHEN and SYDVKM. The trim removed 5 bases at V and 0 bases at J, leaving 4 bases unmatched. CDR3 DNA: TGTGCCAGCAGTCGGACAGGGGGGAACTCTGGAAACACCATATATTTT. It codes for CASSRTGGNSGNTIYF. Full variable domain (missing parts from reference TRBV28 and TRBJ1-3): DVKVTQSSRYLVKRTGEKVFLECVQDMDHENMFWYRQDPGLGLRLIYFSYDVKMKEKGDIPEGYSVSREKKERFSLILESASTNQTSMYLCASSRTGGNSGNTIYFGEGSWLTVV.

This rearrangement joins TRBV14 to TRBJ2-3; D remains unclear. Trimming removed 4 bases from V and 0 bases from J, with 17 bases in between. This CDR3 has 17 amino acids. Looked up from germline, CDR1 is SGHDN and CDR2 is FVKESK. CDR3 amino acids: CASSPVSSRPSTDTQYF. CDR3 coding DNA: TGTGCCAGCAGCCCAGTTTCTAGTAGACCCAGCACAGATACGCAGTATTTT.